The rows below give T cell receptor beta chains drawn from one sample of a study of T cell responses to AZD1222 COVID-19 vaccine. Measured with immunoSEQ multiplex PCR; TCRdb has only the in-frame clones, and not every one. The data show some 170,000 clones, 85% to 90% seen once. Sequencing used peripheral blood, obtained 28 days after the second AZD1222 dose. These TCRs come from an adult who received the AZD1222 COVID-19 vaccine. CDR3s include the opening cysteine and the closing phenylalanine or tryptophan. The D gene is left open where the match is weak. The size of a clone is reported for some rows only, either as once, few or many, or as a class for expanded clones.

J,D,V,size,DNA,CDR3
TRBJ2-3,.,TRBV18,.,TGTGCCAGCTCTCCATACAGGGCTTCTAAAGATACGCAGTATTTT,CASSPYRASKDTQYF
TRBJ1-5,.,TRBV19,.,TGTGCCAGTAAAACCTGGCAGATCTGGGGGCCCCAGCATTTT,CASKTWQIWGPQHF
TRBJ1-1,.,TRBV27,.,TGTGCCAGCAGTTTATCTAGCGGGACGCGAAGGCCTGAAGCTTTCTTT,CASSLSSGTRRPEAFF
TRBJ1-1,.,TRBV30,.,TGTGCCTGGAGTCTCAGTATGAACACTGAAGCTTTCTTT,CAWSLSMNTEAFF
TRBJ1-4,.,TRBV19,once,TGTGCCAGTTCAGGACCGCCGGAACTGTTTTTT,CASSGPPELFF
TRBJ2-7,TRBD1,TRBV2,.,TGTGCCACCAGCCAGGGGGCCCTATACGAGCAGTACTTC,CATSQGALYEQYF
TRBJ1-1,.,TRBV7-9,.,TGTGCCAGCAGCTTAGGGGACTCGGGCACTGAAGCTTTCTTT,CASSLGDSGTEAFF
TRBJ2-2,.,TRBV5-1,.,TGCGCCAGCAGCTCAGGACCTACCGGGGAGCTGTTTTTT,CASSSGPTGELFF
TRBJ1-3,.,TRBV1,.,TGCACCAGCAGCCAAGAAAAGGGTTGTAAGTCTGGAAACACCATATATTTT,CTSSQEKGCKSGNTIYF
TRBJ1-4,.,TRBV7-2,.,TGTGCCAGCAGCTTAGTGCCAACAGGGTGGCAGGCGGGGGAAAAACTGTTTTTT,CASSLVPTGWQAGEKLFF
TRBJ1-1,.,TRBV7-9,.,TGTGCCAGCAGCCAAGGACGTGAGACCGGGCGGCACACTGAAGCTTTCTTT,CASSQGRETGRHTEAFF
TRBJ2-1,.,TRBV4-1,.,TGCGCCAGCAGTCGCGACTACAATGAGCAGTTCTTC,CASSRDYNEQFF
TRBJ1-2,.,TRBV29-1,.,TGCAGCGTTCTGGGGTCTCCAGCTTATGGCTACACCTTC,CSVLGSPAYGYTF
TRBJ1-1,.,TRBV20-1,once,TGCAGTGCTCCTAGGGGAACTGAAGCTTTCTTT,CSAPRGTEAFF
TRBJ1-2,TRBD1,TRBV6-5,.,TGTGCCAGCCGAGGGGACAGGAGCTATGGCTACACCTTC,CASRGDRSYGYTF
TRBJ2-7,.,TRBV18,.,TGTGCCAGCTCACCACTGGCGTCTCTTCAAGGGGTCGAGCAGTACTTC,CASSPLASLQGVEQYF
TRBJ2-7,TRBD2,TRBV5-5,once,TGTGCCAGCAGCTTTCGGGGGGACTCCTACGAGCAGTACTTC,CASSFRGDSYEQYF
TRBJ1-1,TRBD1,TRBV7-2,.,TGTGCCAGCAACATACAGGGGCCGAACACTGAAGCTTTCTTT,CASNIQGPNTEAFF
TRBJ1-5,.,TRBV30,once,TGTGCCTGGAGTCTGGGGCAGAGGGAACAGCCCCAGCATTTT,CAWSLGQREQPQHF
TRBJ2-7,.,TRBV12-3/TRBV12-4,.,TGTGCCAGCAGTTTAGGGAGAGCCTACGAGCAGTACTTC,CASSLGRAYEQYF
TRBJ1-3,.,TRBV25-1,.,TGTGCCAGCAGTGAACCCAGGACCACTCCCTCTGGAAACACCATATATTTT,CASSEPRTTPSGNTIYF
TRBJ2-2,.,TRBV2,once,TGTGCCAGCAGGGGGACCGGGGAGCTGTTTTTT,CASRGTGELFF
TRBJ1-5,.,TRBV6-2/TRBV6-3,.,TGTGCCAGCAGTTGGCAAGGCTTTAGCAATCAGCCCCAGCATTTT,CASSWQGFSNQPQHF
TRBJ1-5,.,TRBV6-2/TRBV6-3,.,TGTGCCAGCAGCCCGCACAGGGTTGGAAATCAGCCCCAGCATTTT,CASSPHRVGNQPQHF
TRBJ2-7,TRBD1,TRBV6-6,.,TGTGCCAGCACCCAGGGACAGCAGTTCTCCGAGCAGTACTTC,CASTQGQQFSEQYF
TRBJ1-2,TRBD1,TRBV5-4,.,TGTGCCAGCAGCAAGCAACAGGGGGGCCTCAACTATGGCTACACCTTC,CASSKQQGGLNYGYTF
TRBJ1-2,.,TRBV6-5,.,TGTGCCAGCAGTTACTCTTTGTCGGGAGGCTACACCTTC,CASSYSLSGGYTF
TRBJ1-5,.,TRBV6-4,.,TGTGCCAGCAGTGTAGGCCCGGAGGGCAATCAGCCCCAGCATTTT,CASSVGPEGNQPQHF
TRBJ1-6,.,TRBV2,.,TGTGCCAGCCTCGGACAGATCGGGTCACCCCTCCACTTT,CASLGQIGSPLHF
TRBJ1-2,.,TRBV28,.,TGTGCCAGCAGTTTTCCAGGGGTCTATGGCTACACCTTC,CASSFPGVYGYTF
TRBJ1-2,.,TRBV5-6,few,TGTGCCAGCACTCCGCAGGGAGGGGAACCCTATGGCTACACCTTC,CASTPQGGEPYGYTF
TRBJ1-1,.,TRBV30,.,TGTGCCTGGATGGGGAACACTGAAGCTTTCTTT,CAWMGNTEAFF